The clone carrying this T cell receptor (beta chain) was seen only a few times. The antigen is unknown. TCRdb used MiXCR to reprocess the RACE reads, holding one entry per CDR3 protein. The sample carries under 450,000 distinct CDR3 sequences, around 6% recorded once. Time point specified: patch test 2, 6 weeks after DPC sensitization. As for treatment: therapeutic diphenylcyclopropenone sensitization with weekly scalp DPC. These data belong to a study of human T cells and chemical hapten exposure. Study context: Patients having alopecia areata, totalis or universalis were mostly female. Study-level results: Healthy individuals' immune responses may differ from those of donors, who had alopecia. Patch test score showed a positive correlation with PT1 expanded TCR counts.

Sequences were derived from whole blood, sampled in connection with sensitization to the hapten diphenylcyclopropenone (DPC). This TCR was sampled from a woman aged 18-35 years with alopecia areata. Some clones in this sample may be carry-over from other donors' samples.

The CDR3 here is CASSPPGGGYEQYF. The CDR3 region has the DNA TGTGCCAGCTCACCACCGGGAGGGGGCTACGAGCAGTACTTC. V gene TRBV18 combines with J gene TRBJ2-7; TRBD2 might be the D (7 bases). Trimming cost V 0 bases and J 3 bases, with 9 bases left between them. Per the germline V gene, CDR1 is KGHSH and CDR2 is LQKENI. This CDR3 has 14 residues.